This T cell receptor beta chain was captured in a study of T cell changes during pregnancy in multiple sclerosis. Profiling relied on immunoSEQ multiplex PCR, and the TCRdb table lists in-frame clones only, not all of them. The sample carries around 45,000 clones, roughly 90% recorded once. Sequences were derived from CD4+ T cells from peripheral blood mononuclear cells, sampled before pregnancy. The clonotype originates from a female donor with multiple sclerosis, enrolled in a pregnancy study.

The CDR3 DNA is TGCGCCAGCAGTCAGGGGAGGAATGGCTACACCTTC. It is translated as CASSQGRNGYTF. V is TRBV23-1 and J is TRBJ1-2; D not certain. TRBV23-1 is designated an ORF whose function remains uncertain. Trimming left V 3 bases short and J 6 bases short, with 8 bases between. This CDR3 is built from 12 residues.